A selection of T cell receptor beta chains follows, all from one sample in a study of Graves' ophthalmopathy and Graves' hyperthyroidism. From the multiplex PCR reads, TCRdb called clonotypes with MiXCR, one entry per CDR3 protein. The repertoire holds about 620,000 distinct CDR3 sequences, 22% seen once, with approximately 7% in the top ten. Sample: peripheral blood. The receptor source for this set is a woman between 18 and 30 years old with stable Graves' hyperthyroidism. Some clones in this sample may be carry-over from other donors' samples. CDR3s include the opening cysteine and the closing phenylalanine or tryptophan. D genes are given only for firm matches. Not all rows give a size; the values are once, few, many and, for expanded clones, a class.

TRBV29-1	-	TRBJ2-7	-	CSVRQAEGPYEQYF	TGCAGCGTACGACAGGCCGAGGGGCCCTACGAGCAGTACTTC
TRBV9	many	TRBJ1-2	-	CASSDLGYGYTF	TGTGCCAGCAGTGACTTAGGCTATGGCTACACCTTC
TRBV4-1	-	TRBJ2-5	-	CASSPRTRETQYF	TGCGCCAGCAGCCCCCGGACTCGGGAGACCCAGTACTTC
TRBV3-1	few	TRBJ1-6	-	CASSQGWAGPRNSPLHF	TGTGCCAGCAGCCAAGGCTGGGCGGGGCCCCGTAATTCACCCCTCCACTTT
TRBV4-1	many	TRBJ1-6	-	CASSQFQGNNSPLHF	TGCGCCAGCAGCCAGTTCCAGGGCAATAATTCACCCCTCCACTTT
TRBV5-5	few	TRBJ1-2	TRBD1	CASSLVTGDGYTF	TGTGCCAGCAGCTTGGTGACAGGGGATGGCTACACCTTC
TRBV5-1	many	TRBJ1-1	TRBD1	CASSLRGGGLTEAFF	TGCGCCAGCAGCTTGCGAGGAGGGGGCTTGACTGAAGCTTTCTTT
TRBV20-1	many	TRBJ1-2	TRBD1	CSPLGDRDPYTF	TGCAGTCCCCTGGGGGACAGAGATCCCTACACCTTC
TRBV6-2/TRBV6-3	-	TRBJ2-7	TRBD2	CASSYPRRGGAEQYF	TGTGCCAGCAGTTACCCGAGGCGGGGGGGCGCCGAGCAGTACTTC
TRBV6-1	-	TRBJ1-5	-	CASSLAGRDQPQHF	TGTGCCAGCAGCCTGGCGGGGCGGGATCAGCCCCAGCATTTT
TRBV28	few	TRBJ1-2	-	CASSWPRGKNYGYTF	TGTGCCAGCAGTTGGCCAAGGGGGAAAAACTATGGCTACACCTTC
TRBV28	many	TRBJ1-5	TRBD1	CASKVTGGSGQPQHF	TGTGCCAGCAAAGTAACAGGGGGTAGTGGACAGCCCCAGCATTTT
TRBV20-1	-	TRBJ2-5	TRBD2	CSARVRGDYRAGTQYF	TGCAGTGCTAGGGTCCGAGGGGACTATAGGGCAGGGACCCAGTACTTC
TRBV18	few	TRBJ2-7	-	CASSPAPRTEGYEQYF	TGTGCCAGCTCACCAGCCCCCAGGACAGAAGGGTACGAGCAGTACTTC
TRBV29-1	many	TRBJ1-2	TRBD1	CSASPSGTGNYGYTF	TGCAGCGCCTCCCCCTCCGGGACAGGGAACTATGGCTACACCTTC
TRBV12-3/TRBV12-4	many	TRBJ1-2	TRBD1	CASRNTGDNYGYTF	TGTGCCAGCAGGAACACAGGGGATAACTATGGCTACACCTTC
TRBV7-9	-	TRBJ1-2	-	CASSLEMGHYGYTF	TGTGCCAGCAGCTTAGAAATGGGGCACTATGGCTACACCTTC
TRBV10-1	-	TRBJ2-7	-	CASSEGFGAYEQYF	TGCGCCAGCAGCGAGGGATTTGGCGCCTACGAGCAGTACTTC
TRBV5-1	many	TRBJ1-1	-	CASKTGTVNTEAFF	TGCGCCAGCAAAACCGGGACGGTGAACACTGAAGCTTTCTTT
TRBV29-1	many	TRBJ2-7	TRBD2	CSAYLGGAYEQYF	TGCAGCGCGTATTTGGGGGGGGCCTACGAGCAGTACTTC
TRBV10-2	-	TRBJ2-7	-	CASSEPGRSYEQYF	TGCGCCAGCAGTGAGCCCGGCAGGTCCTACGAGCAGTACTTC
TRBV12-3/TRBV12-4	few	TRBJ1-2	TRBD1	CASSLRKGANYGYTF	TGTGCCAGCAGTTTAAGGAAGGGGGCGAACTATGGCTACACCTTC
TRBV4-1	-	TRBJ1-1	-	CASSQFRWPGDAFF	TGCGCCAGCAGCCAATTCAGGTGGCCCGGGGATGCTTTCTTT
TRBV24-1	many	TRBJ1-1	-	CATRSGMGLSLNTEAFF	TGTGCCACCAGGTCGGGAATGGGCCTAAGCTTGAACACTGAAGCTTTCTTT
TRBV6-1	many	TRBJ1-2	-	CASSEAVQGSNLGGYTF	TGTGCCAGCAGTGAAGCGGTCCAGGGGAGTAACCTCGGCGGCTACACCTTC
TRBV5-1	many	TRBJ1-2	-	CASSLDPGAKGYTF	TGCGCCAGCAGCTTGGATCCAGGGGCTAAGGGCTACACCTTC
TRBV6-1	few	TRBJ1-2	TRBD1	CASSQGGGVSYTF	TGTGCCAGCAGCCAGGGGGGGGGCGTGAGCTACACCTTC
TRBV24-1	-	TRBJ1-5	-	CATSDIGSNQPQHF	TGTGCCACCAGTGATATAGGTAGCAATCAGCCCCAGCATTTT
TRBV27	many	TRBJ2-2	-	CASSSSPGGDSQYTGELFF	TGTGCCAGCAGTTCTAGCCCGGGGGGGGACAGCCAGTACACCGGGGAGCTGTTTTTT
TRBV19	few	TRBJ1-5	-	CASSIDKTPWPQHF	TGTGCCAGTAGTATAGATAAGACACCCTGGCCCCAGCATTTT